This T cell receptor beta chain was recorded in a study of T cell repertoires in cytomegalovirus infection (dated by TCRdb to about 2019). Study-level background: Because public TCR beta signatures pointed to carriage of CMV infection together with the matching HLA type, the HLA type of each donor mattered for the analysis. Results the study describes overall, beyond this receptor: Carriers of CMV infection plus the relevant HLA type were discriminated by the cumulative frequency of public TCR beta family members in the study cohort and in an independent approximately 340-donor cohort. The ex vivo response was dominated by HLA-C-restricted CMV-specific TCR beta clonotypes, which also provided the single most frequent clonotype in two of eight donors.

Sequencer: Illumina HiSeq 1500. The public reads were quality trimmed at Q25 with fastp and then assembled into clones with MiXCR by TCRdb, keeping productive beta chains. Rows with one shared CDR3 protein collapse into an entry with the most common genes and DNA. A total of approximately 250,000 distinct CDR3 sequences appear in this sample, roughly 20% of them only once. Together, the top ten hold 15% to 20% of the sample. This clonotype was counted at least ten times. Which antigen it targets is not known. No per-base quality is available; no much larger clone lies one base away. CDR1 is given as MNHEY and CDR2 as SMNVEV, both from the germline V gene (reference sequence). From the cysteine up to the phenylalanine, the CDR3 has a length of 13 residues. Left in the record is the CDR3 DNA by itself, 39 bases read in frame from the first base. V gives up 0 bases and J gives up 7 bases, and the segment between their germline ends measures 10 bases.

The sequence links TRBV27 to TRBJ2-7; the D gene cannot be resolved beyond TRBD1 or TRBD2, each matching 5 bases. The clonotype was recovered from a human donor in good health (CMV status not recorded). Some clones in this sample may be carry-over from other donors' samples. Sequenced: CD8+ T cells from PBMCs. The encoded CDR3 is CASSLSGVGEQYF. The DNA sequence is given as TGTGCCAGCAGTTTATCGGGGGTCGGGGAGCAGTACTTC.